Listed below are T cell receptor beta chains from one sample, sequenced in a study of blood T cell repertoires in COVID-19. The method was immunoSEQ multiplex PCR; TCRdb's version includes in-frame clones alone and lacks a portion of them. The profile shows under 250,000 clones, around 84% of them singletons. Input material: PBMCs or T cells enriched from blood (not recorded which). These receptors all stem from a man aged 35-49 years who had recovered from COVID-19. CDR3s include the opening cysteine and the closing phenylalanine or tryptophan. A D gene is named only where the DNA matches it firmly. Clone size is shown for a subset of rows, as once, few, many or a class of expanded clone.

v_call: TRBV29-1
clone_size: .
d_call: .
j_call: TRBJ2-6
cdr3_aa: CSAHLLSSGANVLTF
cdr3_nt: TGCAGCGCCCACCTACTTAGCTCTGGGGCCAACGTCCTGACTTTC

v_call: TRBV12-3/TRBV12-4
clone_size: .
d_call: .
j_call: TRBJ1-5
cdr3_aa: CASSLGGPQHF
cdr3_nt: TGTGCCAGCAGTTTAGGCGGACCCCAGCATTTT

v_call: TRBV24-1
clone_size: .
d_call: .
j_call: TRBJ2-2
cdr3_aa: CATSAITSGTGELFF
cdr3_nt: TGTGCCACCAGTGCTATCACTAGTGGCACCGGGGAGCTGTTTTTT

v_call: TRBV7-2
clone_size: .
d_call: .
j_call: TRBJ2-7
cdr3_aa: CASSLGTVSYEQYF
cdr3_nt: TGTGCCAGCAGCTTAGGGACAGTCTCCTACGAGCAGTACTTC

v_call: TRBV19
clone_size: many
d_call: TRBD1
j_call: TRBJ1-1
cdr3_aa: CASRQGGVAFF
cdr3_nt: TGTGCCAGCCGACAGGGGGGGGTAGCTTTCTTT

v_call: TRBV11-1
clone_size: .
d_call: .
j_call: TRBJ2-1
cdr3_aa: CASSLAGFMEQFF
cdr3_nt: TGTGCCAGCAGCTTAGCCGGGTTTATGGAGCAGTTCTTC

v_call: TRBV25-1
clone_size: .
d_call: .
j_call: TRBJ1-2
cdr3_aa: CASSGFEGDPMRYTF
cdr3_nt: TGTGCCAGCAGTGGTTTCGAGGGGGACCCCATGCGCTACACCTTC

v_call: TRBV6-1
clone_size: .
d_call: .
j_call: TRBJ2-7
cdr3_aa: CASSEGSRVDEQYF
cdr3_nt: TGTGCCAGCAGTGAAGGTTCCAGGGTCGACGAGCAGTACTTC

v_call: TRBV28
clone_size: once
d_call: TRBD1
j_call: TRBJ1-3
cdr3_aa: CASRAGGPGNTIYF
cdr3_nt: TGTGCCAGCAGGGCAGGGGGCCCTGGAAACACCATATATTTT

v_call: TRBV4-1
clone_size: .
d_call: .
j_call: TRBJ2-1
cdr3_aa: CASSHPERVNEQFF
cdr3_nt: TGCGCCAGCAGCCATCCGGAACGGGTCAATGAGCAGTTCTTC

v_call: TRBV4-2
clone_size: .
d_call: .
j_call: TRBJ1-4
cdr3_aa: CASSQEHRAGGEKLFF
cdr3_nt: TGTGCCAGCAGCCAGGAACACAGAGCAGGAGGTGAAAAACTGTTTTTT

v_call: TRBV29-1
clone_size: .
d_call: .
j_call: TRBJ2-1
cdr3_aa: CSVEARRRALNEQFF
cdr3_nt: TGCAGCGTTGAAGCCCGGAGGAGGGCCCTCAATGAGCAGTTCTTC

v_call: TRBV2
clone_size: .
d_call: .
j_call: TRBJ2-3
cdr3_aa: CASSWDWGTQYF
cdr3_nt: TGTGCCAGCTCCTGGGACTGGGGTACGCAGTATTTT

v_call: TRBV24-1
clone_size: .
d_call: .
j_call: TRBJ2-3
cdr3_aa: CATSDSSDQIDTQYF
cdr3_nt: TGTGCCACCAGTGATTCTAGCGACCAGATAGATACGCAGTATTTT

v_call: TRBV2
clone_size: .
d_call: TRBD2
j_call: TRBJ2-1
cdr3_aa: CASSVGTSVLSWFF
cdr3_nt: TGTGCCAGCAGTGTGGGGACTAGCGTCTTATCCTGGTTCTTC

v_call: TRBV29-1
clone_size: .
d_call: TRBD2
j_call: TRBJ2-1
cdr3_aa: CSAQTSGGANEQFF
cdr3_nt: TGCAGCGCTCAGACTAGCGGGGGGGCGAATGAGCAGTTCTTC

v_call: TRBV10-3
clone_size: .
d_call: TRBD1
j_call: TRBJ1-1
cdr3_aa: CAIIGQGNTEAFF
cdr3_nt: TGTGCCATCATCGGACAGGGGAACACTGAAGCTTTCTTT

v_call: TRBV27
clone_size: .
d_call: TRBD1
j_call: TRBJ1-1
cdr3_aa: CASRYNNRGLNTEAFF
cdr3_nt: TGTGCCAGCAGATACAATAACAGGGGCCTGAACACTGAAGCTTTCTTT

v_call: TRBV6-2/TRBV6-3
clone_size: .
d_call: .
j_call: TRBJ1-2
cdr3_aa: CASSYLAGSGYTF
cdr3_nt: TGTGCCAGCAGTTACTTGGCGGGGTCTGGCTACACCTTC

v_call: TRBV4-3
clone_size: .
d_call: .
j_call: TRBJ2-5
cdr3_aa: CASSQQVGRETQYF
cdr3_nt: TGCGCCAGCAGCCAACAGGTGGGGAGAGAGACCCAGTACTTC

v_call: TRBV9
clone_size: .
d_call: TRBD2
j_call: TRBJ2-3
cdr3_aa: CASSVVAGGSPDTQYF
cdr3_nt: TGTGCCAGCAGCGTAGTAGCGGGGGGAAGTCCAGATACGCAGTATTTT

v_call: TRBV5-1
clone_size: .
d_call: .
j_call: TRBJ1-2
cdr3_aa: CASSEDSYGYTF
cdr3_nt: TGCGCCAGCAGCGAGGACAGTTATGGCTACACCTTC

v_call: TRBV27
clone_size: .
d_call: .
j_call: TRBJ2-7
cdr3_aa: CASSFRGGIYEQYF
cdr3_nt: TGTGCCAGCAGTTTTCGTGGAGGGATCTACGAGCAGTACTTC

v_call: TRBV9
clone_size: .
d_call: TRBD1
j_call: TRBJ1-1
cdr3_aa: CASSADRAGTEAFF
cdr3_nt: TGTGCCAGCAGCGCCGACAGGGCCGGCACTGAAGCTTTCTTT

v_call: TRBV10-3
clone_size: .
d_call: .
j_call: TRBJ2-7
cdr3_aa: CAITSQGGSTEQYF
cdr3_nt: TGTGCCATCACATCCCAGGGGGGCTCGACCGAGCAGTACTTC

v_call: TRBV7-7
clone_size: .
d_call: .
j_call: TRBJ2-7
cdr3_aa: CASSLSDKPYEQYF
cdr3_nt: TGTGCCAGCAGCTTGAGTGACAAACCTTACGAGCAGTACTTC

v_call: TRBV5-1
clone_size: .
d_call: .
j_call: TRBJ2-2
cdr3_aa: CASTAGAPAGELFF
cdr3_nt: TGCGCCAGCACGGCGGGGGCGCCCGCCGGGGAGCTGTTTTTT

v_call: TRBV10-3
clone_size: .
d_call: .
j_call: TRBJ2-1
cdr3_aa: CAISEVGGLNEQFF
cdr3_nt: TGTGCCATCAGTGAGGTTGGCGGGCTCAATGAGCAGTTCTTC

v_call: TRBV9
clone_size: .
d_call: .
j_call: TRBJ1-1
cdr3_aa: CASSVLGQMNTEAFF
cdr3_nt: TGTGCCAGCAGCGTTCTAGGACAGATGAACACTGAAGCTTTCTTT

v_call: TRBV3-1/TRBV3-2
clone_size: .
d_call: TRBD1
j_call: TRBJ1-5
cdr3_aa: CASSAKDRLKGPQHF
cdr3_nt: TGTGCCAGCAGCGCGAAGGACAGGCTTAAAGGGCCCCAGCATTTT

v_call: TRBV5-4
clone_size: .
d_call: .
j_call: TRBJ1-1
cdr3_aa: CASSLDVLGEEDTEAFF
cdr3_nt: TGTGCCAGCAGCTTGGACGTTTTGGGGGAGGAGGACACTGAAGCTTTCTTT

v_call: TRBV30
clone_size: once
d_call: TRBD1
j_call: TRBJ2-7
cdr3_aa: CAWSVNQGARYF
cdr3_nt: TGTGCCTGGAGTGTAAATCAGGGGGCACGGTACTTC

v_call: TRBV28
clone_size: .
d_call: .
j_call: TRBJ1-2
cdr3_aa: CASSLKSYGYTF
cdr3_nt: TGTGCCAGCAGTTTAAAGAGTTACGGCTACACCTTC

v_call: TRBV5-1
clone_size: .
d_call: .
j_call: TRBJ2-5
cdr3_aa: CASSLVGLLSVGGETQYF
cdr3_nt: TGCGCCAGCAGCTTGGTCGGCCTACTATCGGTAGGAGGAGAGACCCAGTACTTC

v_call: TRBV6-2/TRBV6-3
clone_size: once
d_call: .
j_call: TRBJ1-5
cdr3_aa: CASSYPTGRGDQPQHF
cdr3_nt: TGTGCCAGCAGTTACCCAACGGGCAGGGGAGATCAGCCCCAGCATTTT

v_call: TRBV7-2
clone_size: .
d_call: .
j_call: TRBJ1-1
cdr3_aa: CASSLVGGGYTEAFF
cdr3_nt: TGTGCCAGCAGCCTGGTTGGGGGCGGTTACACTGAAGCTTTCTTT

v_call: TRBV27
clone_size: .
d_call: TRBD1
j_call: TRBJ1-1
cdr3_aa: CASSWTGNGEAFF
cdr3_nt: TGTGCCAGCAGTTGGACAGGGAACGGTGAAGCTTTCTTT

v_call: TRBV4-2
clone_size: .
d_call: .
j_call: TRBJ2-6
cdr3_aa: CASSHDISGANVLTF
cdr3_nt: TGTGCCAGCAGCCACGACATCTCTGGGGCCAACGTCCTGACTTTC

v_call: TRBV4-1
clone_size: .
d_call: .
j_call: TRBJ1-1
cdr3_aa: CASSHLQAPRTEAFF
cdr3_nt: TGCGCCAGCAGCCACCTACAGGCCCCCAGGACTGAAGCTTTCTTT

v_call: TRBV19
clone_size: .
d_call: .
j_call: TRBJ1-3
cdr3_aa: CASRTGSSGNTIYF
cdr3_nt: TGTGCCAGTAGGACAGGAAGCTCTGGAAACACCATATATTTT

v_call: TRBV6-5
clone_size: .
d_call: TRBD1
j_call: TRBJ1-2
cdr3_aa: CASSYSGGAGYGYTF
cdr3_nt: TGTGCCAGCAGTTACTCAGGGGGCGCGGGCTATGGCTACACCTTC

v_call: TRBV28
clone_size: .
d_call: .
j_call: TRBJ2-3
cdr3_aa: CASSGQTQYF
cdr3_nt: TGTGCCAGCAGTGGACAGACGCAGTATTTT

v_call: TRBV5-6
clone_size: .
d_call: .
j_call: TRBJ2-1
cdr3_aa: CASSLGRGNEQFF
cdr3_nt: TGTGCCAGCAGCTTGGGCAGGGGCAATGAGCAGTTCTTC

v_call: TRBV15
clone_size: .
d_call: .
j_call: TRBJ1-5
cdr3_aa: CATSREALLTQHF
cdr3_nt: TGTGCCACCAGCAGAGAAGCACTTCTCACCCAGCATTTT

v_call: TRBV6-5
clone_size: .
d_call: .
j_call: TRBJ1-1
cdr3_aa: CASTAQGNTEAFF
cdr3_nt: TGTGCCAGCACCGCCCAGGGGAACACTGAAGCTTTCTTT

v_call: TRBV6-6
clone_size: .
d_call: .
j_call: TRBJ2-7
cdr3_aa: CASSSQGYEQYF
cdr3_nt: TGTGCCAGCAGCTCGCAGGGGTACGAGCAGTACTTC

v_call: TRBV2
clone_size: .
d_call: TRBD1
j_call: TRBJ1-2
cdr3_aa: CASAPGQGYGYTF
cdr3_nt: TGTGCCAGCGCGCCCGGACAGGGCTATGGCTACACCTTC

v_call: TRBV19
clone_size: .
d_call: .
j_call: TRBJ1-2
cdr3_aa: CASSIVPGGNGYTF
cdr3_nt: TGTGCCAGTAGTATAGTACCCGGAGGCAATGGCTACACCTTC